The 21 T cell receptor beta chains given below trace back to one sample, sequenced in a study of response to subunit inactivated influenza vaccine. One entry per CDR3 protein, called by TCRdb with MiXCR from the RT-PCR reads. Among around 540,000 distinct CDR3 sequences listed, approximately 12% were seen once. Material: PBMCs from blood, obtained on the day of vaccination. The receptor source for this set is a man aged 45 to 65 who received an inactivated influenza vaccine.

The chain recombines TRBV20-1 with TRBJ1-1; no definite D call. Trimming shortened V by 1 base and J by 1 base, and 10 bases separated the two germline ends. This CDR3 region has 14 residues. Germline lookup yields CDR1 DFQATT and CDR2 SNEGSKA (reference sequence). The CDR3 region is CSARGPLRNTEAFF. The CDR3, as DNA: TGCAGTGCTAGAGGCCCCCTGAGGAACACTGAAGCTTTCTTT.

The chain links TRBV7-2 to TRBJ2-2; TRBD1 matches at 9 bases. The CDR3 is 16 amino acids. The germline gives CDR1 SGHTA, CDR2 FQGNSA. V lost 5 bases to trimming and J lost 0 bases; unmatched junction nucleotides: 4. The CDR3 nucleotides are TGTGCCAGCAGCCATACAGGGGGCTCGAACACCGGGGAGCTGTTTTTT. Amino acid sequence: CASSHTGGSNTGELFF. The full variable domain, rest sourced from reference TRBV7-2 and TRBJ2-2, is GAGVSQSPSNKVTEKGKDVELRCDPISGHTALYWYRQSLGQGLEFLIYFQGNSAPDKSGLPSDRFSAERTGGSVSTLTIQRTQQEDSAVYLCASSHTGGSNTGELFFGEGSRLTVL.

The chain employs TRBV6-2 or TRBV6-3 and TRBJ2-7; D is perhaps TRBD2 (6 bases). Per the germline V gene, CDR1 is MNHEY and CDR2 is SVGEGT. V was cut by 6 bases and J by 0 bases, with 15 bases left in between. This CDR3 spans 15 amino acids. CDR3 bases: TGTGCCAGCAGACAACGGGACGGGAGCTCCTACGAGCAGTACTTC. This codes for CASRQRDGSSYEQYF.

This clonotype came up a few times. The rearrangement links TRBV24-1 to TRBJ2-2; 7 bases fit TRBD1. This CDR3 is built from 17 residues. V shed 3 bases, J shed 4 bases, and the junction held 10 bases outside the gene matches. CDR1 is KGHDR, CDR2 SFDVKD, per germline. The CDR3, as DNA: TGTGCCACCAGTGATCCGCCCCCGACAGGGCGCACCGGGGAGCTGTTTTTT. Translation gives CATSDPPPTGRTGELFF.

This clonotype showed up just a few times. V and J are TRBV20-1 and TRBJ1-2; 10 bases agree with TRBD1. The CDR3 has 15 amino acids. With V trimmed by 4 bases and J by 3 bases, 8 bases remained unmatched. Per the germline V gene, CDR1 is DFQATT and CDR2 is SNEGSKA (reference sequence). The DNA for the CDR3 is TGCAGTGCTACCGGGACAGGGGATGCGGACTATGGCTACACCTTC. Residues: CSATGTGDADYGYTF.

This clonotype was observed at least ten times. The chain employs TRBV6-2 or TRBV6-3 and TRBJ2-7, with 8 bases identical to TRBD1. There are 15 residues in the CDR3. CDR1 and CDR2 (germline): MNHEY, SVGEGT. V shed 2 bases and J 5 bases; nucleotides not matched to a gene: 8. The CDR3 DNA reads as TGTGCCAGCAGTTACGTTTGGACAGGGTTCAACGAGCAGTACTTC. Its translation: CASSYVWTGFNEQYF.

This chain joins TRBV7-2 and TRBJ2-1, with no clear D. The germline V and J ends were trimmed by 5 bases and 5 bases, with 13 bases remaining between them. The CDR3 extends over 14 amino acids. The germline gives CDR1 SGHTA, CDR2 FQGNSA. The CDR3 protein is CASSQTRADNEQFF. The CDR3 nucleotides are TGTGCCAGCAGCCAGACCCGGGCAGACAATGAGCAGTTCTTC.

V gene TRBV6-2 or TRBV6-3 combines with J gene TRBJ2-1; 10 nucleotides align to TRBD2. With V trimmed by 6 bases and J by 6 bases, 11 bases remained unmatched. The CDR3 loop spans 16 amino acids. CDR1 MNHEY and CDR2 SVGEGT come from the germline V gene. CDR3: CASRRPLAGVSNEQFF. CDR3 in DNA: TGTGCCAGCAGAAGACCTCTAGCGGGAGTAAGCAATGAGCAGTTCTTC.

In its sample, this clonotype was seen a few times. This rearrangement joins TRBV10-3 to TRBJ2-7, with TRBD1 identical over 7 bases. The CDR3 contains 15 residues. Germline lookup yields CDR1 ENHRY and CDR2 SYGVKD. The junction had 11 bases not matched to a gene; V was cut back by 7 bases and J by 2 bases. The CDR3 here is CAINEQGRGPYEQYF. The CDR3 nucleotides read TGTGCCATCAACGAACAGGGTAGGGGGCCCTACGAGCAGTACTTC.

The chain couples TRBV2 to TRBJ2-5, with a possible D match to TRBD1 (6 bases). The CDR3 runs 14 residues. CDR1 SNHLY and CDR2 FYNNEI come from the germline V gene. In DNA, the CDR3 is TGTGTGACCTCTACAGGGTCCACCCAAGAGACCCAGTACTTC. Its protein is CVTSTGSTQETQYF.

This clonotype has a count of ten or more. The V and J genes are TRBV20-1 and TRBJ2-1; D not resolved. Germline CDR1 DFQATT, CDR2 SNEGSKA (reference sequence). This CDR3 region has 13 residues. The V and J ends lost 5 bases and 3 bases respectively, with 11 bases between them. The CDR3 coding sequence is TGCAGTGCTCTGTCGCCAGGCTACAATGAGCAGTTCTTC. Protein sequence: CSALSPGYNEQFF.

This clonotype was observed a handful of times. The V and J genes are TRBV5-1 and TRBJ2-3; possible D gene TRBD1, 6 bases. Germline V CDR1 and CDR2: SGHRS, YFSETQ. This CDR3 has 15 residues. V was pared by 5 bases and J by 5 bases, with 18 bases between. In DNA, the CDR3 is TGCGCCAGCAGAAAAGACAGGCCTGCAGGAGATACGCAGTATTTT. Translated: CASRKDRPAGDTQYF.

The chain has TRBV6-2 or TRBV6-3 and TRBJ2-5, with D possibly being TRBD1 or TRBD2 (7 bases each). The CDR3 totals 14 residues. CDR1 MNHEY and CDR2 SVGEGT come from the germline V gene. Trimming removed 8 bases from V and 4 bases from J, with 17 bases in between. The CDR3 coding sequence is TGTGCCAGCTCCTTCGCAGGGGGGGTAGAGACCCAGTACTTC. It yields the protein CASSFAGGVETQYF.

J is TRBJ2-7 and V is TRBV20-1; 9 positions agree with TRBD1. The V gene's germline CDR1 is DFQATT and CDR2 SNEGSKA (reference sequence). The CDR3 consists of 16 residues. With V trimmed by 1 base and J by 2 bases, 9 bases remained unmatched. The CDR3 reads CSARALQGASPYEQYF. The CDR3 bases are TGCAGTGCTAGAGCTTTACAGGGGGCCTCCCCCTACGAGCAGTACTTC.

This clonotype was seen at least ten times. The gene calls are TRBV18 and TRBJ2-1, with 9 nucleotides matching TRBD1. The CDR3 totals 16 residues. J gave up 7 bases and V 3 bases, and 10 bases lay outside the gene matches. Germline V gene data show CDR1 as KGHSH and CDR2 as LQKENI. This chain's CDR3 is CASSPFGQGLVNEQFF. For the CDR3, the DNA is TGTGCCAGCTCACCCTTCGGACAGGGGCTGGTGAATGAGCAGTTCTTC.

The chain is built from TRBV7-8 and TRBJ2-7; D is unclear. V was shortened by 11 bases and J by 6 bases, with 14 bases between the two germline ends. Looked up from germline, CDR1 is SGHVS and CDR2 is FQNEAQ. The CDR3 covers 11 residues. Written as DNA, the CDR3 is TGTGCCTCCGCGAATACCATCGAGCAGTACTTC. Protein sequence: CASANTIEQYF.

The chain links TRBV15 to TRBJ2-1; D uncertain. The CDR3 contains 12 residues. Looked up from germline, CDR1 is LNHNV and CDR2 is YYDKDF (reference sequence). V was trimmed by 3 bases and J by 12 bases, leaving 12 bases between them. CDR3 protein: CATSSRSSRQFF. CDR3 in DNA: TGTGCCACCAGCAGTAGGAGCAGTCGGCAGTTCTTC.

This clonotype was counted ten times or more. The V call is TRBV24-1, the J call TRBJ2-2; 10 bases line up with TRBD1. From germline, CDR1 is KGHDR and CDR2 SFDVKD. The V and J ends lost 5 bases and 4 bases, in that order; junction bases with no gene match: 6. The CDR3 is 16 residues long. The CDR3 spells CATSVSGQGPTGELFF. The DNA for the CDR3 is TGTGCCACCAGTGTATCGGGACAGGGGCCCACCGGGGAGCTGTTTTTT.

This rearrangement joins TRBV28 to TRBJ2-5, with D possibly being TRBD1 (6 bases). The CDR3 is 14 amino acids. The germline gives CDR1 MDHEN, CDR2 SYDVKM. V was trimmed by 6 bases and J by 3 bases, leaving 14 bases between them. The CDR3 spells CASSTRRQEETQYF. CDR3 DNA sequence: TGTGCCAGCAGCACTCGGCGACAGGAAGAGACCCAGTACTTC. Supplemented by reference TRBV28 and TRBJ2-5, the full variable domain reads DVKVTQSSRYLVKRTGEKVFLECVQDMDHENMFWYRQDPGLGLRLIYFSYDVKMKEKGDIPEGYSVSREKKERFSLILESASTNQTSMYLCASSTRRQEETQYFGPGTRLLVL.

V gene TRBV6-1 combines with J gene TRBJ2-2; no definite D call. V gave up 5 bases and J gave up 3 bases, with 16 bases separating them. Looked up from germline, CDR1 is MNHNS and CDR2 is SASEGT. The CDR3 length is 16 residues. The CDR3 is CASSPRFNRDTGELFF. DNA of the CDR3: TGTGCCAGCAGTCCCCGCTTTAACCGGGACACCGGGGAGCTGTTTTTT.

This clonotype has only a few counts. The V and J genes are TRBV12-3 or TRBV12-4 and TRBJ2-2; D is unclear. CDR3 length: 14 residues. Trimming stripped 3 bases from V and 2 bases from J, with 7 bases between. Here the CDR3 reads CASSFVLNTGELFF. DNA of the CDR3: TGTGCCAGCAGTTTCGTGTTAAACACCGGGGAGCTGTTTTTT.